A single sample is the source of the 13 T cell receptor beta chains below, sequenced in a study of blood T cell repertoires in COVID-19. The method was immunoSEQ multiplex PCR; TCRdb's version includes in-frame clones alone and lacks a portion of them. This repertoire shows about 160,000 clones, approximately 80% found once; its top ten account for roughly 9.2%. The material sequenced was peripheral blood. The receptors shown here come from a woman over 75 with active or convalescent COVID-19.

This chain connects TRBV30 to TRBJ2-1; possible D gene TRBD2, 7 bases. Looked up from germline, CDR1 is GTSNPN and CDR2 is SVGIG (reference sequence). The CDR3 contains 15 residues. V was pared by 0 bases and J by 7 bases, with 16 bases between. CDR3 sequence (DNA): TGTGCCTGGAGTGTAAGGGGGGGCCTTCGGAATGAGCAGTTCTTC. As protein: CAWSVRGGLRNEQFF.

The rearrangement links TRBV15 to TRBJ1-5; D gene uncertain. The germline CDR1 and CDR2 sequences are LNHNV and YYDKDF (reference sequence). The V and J ends lost 0 bases and 2 bases respectively, with 20 bases between them. The CDR3 spans 19 residues. DNA for the CDR3: TGTGCCACCAGCAGAGATCGGGCAGGACTTCTTGGCGGCAATCAGCCCCAGCATTTT. It is translated as CATSRDRAGLLGGNQPQHF.

In this sample, this clone turned up a few times. This rearrangement joins TRBV6-5 to TRBJ1-5, with D perhaps matching TRBD1 (6 bases). The germline V gene has CDR1 MNHEY and CDR2 SVGAGI. V gave up 7 bases and J gave up 3 bases, with 13 bases separating them. CDR3 length: 14 residues. CDR3 bases: TGTGCCAGCAACACGACAGGACCCAATCAGCCCCAGCATTTT. Encoded protein: CASNTTGPNQPQHF.

V gene TRBV4-3 combines with J gene TRBJ1-2; D unresolved. The V end was cut by 0 bases, the J end by 2 bases, with 13 bases between. The CDR3 runs 16 residues. The V gene's germline CDR1 is LGHNA and CDR2 YSLEER. This CDR3 reads CASSQDSSLRNYGYTF. For the CDR3, the DNA is TGCGCCAGCAGCCAAGATAGCTCCTTAAGGAACTATGGCTACACCTTC.

The chain carries TRBV30 and TRBJ1-3; TRBD1 agrees at 9 bases. The germline gives CDR1 GTSNPN, CDR2 SVGIG (reference sequence). The CDR3 runs 16 residues. Trimming cost V 3 bases and J 0 bases; bases outside gene matches: 6. CDR3 sequence (DNA): TGTGCCTGGAGGCGGGACAGGGCGCCCTCTGGAAACACCATATATTTT. Encoded protein: CAWRRDRAPSGNTIYF.

Only one count was recorded for this clone. V and J are TRBV6-6 and TRBJ2-3, with D possibly being TRBD1 (7 bases). The germline V gene has CDR1 MNHNY and CDR2 SVGAGI (reference sequence). V was cut by 4 bases and J by 0 bases, with 11 bases left in between. The CDR3 has 15 residues. The CDR3 loop is CASSWRDSSTDTQYF. The CDR3 region has the DNA TGTGCCAGCAGTTGGCGGGACAGTAGCACAGATACGCAGTATTTT.

This clone turned up a few times. V usage is TRBV20-1 and J usage is TRBJ2-5; D remains unclear. With 1 base removed from V and 5 bases from J, the gap between germline ends came to 5 bases. The CDR3 runs to 11 residues. Per the germline V gene, CDR1 is DFQATT and CDR2 is SNEGSKA (reference sequence). The CDR3 sequence: CSARAGETQYF. In DNA form, the CDR3 reads TGCAGTGCTAGAGCCGGGGAGACCCAGTACTTC.

V and J are TRBV27 and TRBJ1-2; perhaps TRBD1 as D (5 bases). The CDR3 is 17 amino acids. CDR1 and CDR2 (germline): MNHEY, SMNVEV (reference sequence). V shed 3 bases and J shed 8 bases, with 25 bases lying between them. Here the CDR3 DNA reads TGTGCCAGCAGTTTGGGGGGGGGACTGCCTGGAATGGCGGGCTACACCTTC. Amino acids: CASSLGGGLPGMAGYTF.

V is TRBV3-1 (or the pseudogene TRBV3-2) and J is TRBJ1-6, with 9 positions matching TRBD1. The J segment lost 4 bases and the V segment lost 4 bases, leaving 2 bases of the junction unmatched. Germline CDR1 and CDR2: LGHDT and YNNKEL (reference sequence). The length of the CDR3 is 15 residues. The CDR3 nucleotides read TGTGCCAGCAGCCCAGGGACAGGGTATAATTCACCCCTCCACTTT. Its translation is CASSPGTGYNSPLHF.

This chain links TRBV4-3 with TRBJ1-1, with no clear D. The CDR3 runs 17 residues. CDR1 and CDR2 (germline): LGHNA, YSLEER. Trimming removed 4 bases from V and 4 bases from J, with 22 bases in between. For the CDR3, the DNA is TGCGCCAGCAGCCCAGGTAGGGATGGAGGGCCAGGCACTGAAGCTTTCTTT. Protein product: CASSPGRDGGPGTEAFF.

The chain combines TRBV27 with TRBJ1-2; 10 positions agree with TRBD1. J lost 2 bases, V lost 4 bases, and 4 bases had no gene match. Germline values: CDR1 MNHEY, CDR2 SMNVEV (reference sequence). The CDR3 extends over 15 amino acids. In DNA, the CDR3 is TGTGCCAGCAGTTCCCCGGGACAGGGGAACTATGGCTACACCTTC. Translation: CASSSPGQGNYGYTF.

Comment on this clone: The CDR3 carries no conserved terminal phenylalanine or tryptophan, so it likely arises from a read error. The DNA is omitted, as the CDR3 cannot be located on it reliably, and the CDR3 follows TCRdb's listing. The rearrangement links TRBV7-2 to TRBJ2-7; TRBD1 was called by the table and not checked on the DNA. Germline V gene data show CDR1 as SGHTA and CDR2 as FQGNSA. Inclusive of both ends, the CDR3 amounts to 12 amino acids. This CDR3 reads CASSRAGQGMSL.

V and J are TRBV7-3 and TRBJ2-2; the D is unclear. V shed 1 base and J shed 7 bases, with 10 bases lying between them. Per germline, CDR1 SGHTA and CDR2 FQGTGA. This CDR3 has 14 amino acids. This CDR3 reads CASSLNRGIGELFF. The DNA of the CDR3 is TGTGCCAGCAGCTTAAATCGAGGCATCGGGGAGCTGTTTTTT.